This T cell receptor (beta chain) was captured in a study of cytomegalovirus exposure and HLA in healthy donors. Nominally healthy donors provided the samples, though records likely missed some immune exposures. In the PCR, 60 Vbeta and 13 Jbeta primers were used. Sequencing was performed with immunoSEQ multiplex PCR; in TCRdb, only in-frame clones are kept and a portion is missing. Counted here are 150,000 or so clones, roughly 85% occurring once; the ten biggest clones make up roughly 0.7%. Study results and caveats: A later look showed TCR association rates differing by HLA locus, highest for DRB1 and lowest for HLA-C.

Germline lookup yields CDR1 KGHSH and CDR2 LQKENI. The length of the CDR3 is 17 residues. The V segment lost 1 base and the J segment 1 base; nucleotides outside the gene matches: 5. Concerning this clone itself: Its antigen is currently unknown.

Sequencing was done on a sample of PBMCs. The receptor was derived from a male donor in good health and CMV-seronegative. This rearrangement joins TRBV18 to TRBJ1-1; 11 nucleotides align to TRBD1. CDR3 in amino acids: CASSPRGTGGGNTEAFF. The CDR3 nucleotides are TGTGCCAGCTCACCACGTGGGACAGGGGGGGGGAACACTGAAGCTTTCTTT.